What follows is one T cell receptor (beta chain) and its context. Cohorts were based on clinical histories the participants reported. In germline, CDR1 is LGHDT, CDR2 YNNKEL (reference sequence). Trimming took off 1 base at V and 1 base at J, with 9 bases between the two ends. This CDR3 region has 15 residues. This sample was included in a study of blood T cell repertoires in COVID-19. Study at large: Donors in the United States, Italy and Spain gave samples during acute or convalescent COVID-19.

Repertoires were generated with immunoSEQ multiplex PCR, while TCRdb's copy carries only in-frame clones and drops some. The table shows roughly 150,000 clones, with over 65% occurring only once. The chain combines TRBV3-1 (or the pseudogene TRBV3-2) with TRBJ2-3; D may be TRBD2 (5 bases). The clonotype comes from a woman in her forties or fifties who had recovered from COVID-19. The sequenced material came from PBMCs or T cells enriched from blood (not recorded which). The CDR3 DNA sequence: TGTGCCAGCAGCCAAGGGAGCGGCGGCACAGATACGCAGTATTTT. It codes for CASSQGSGGTDTQYF.